This is a list of T cell receptor beta chains from one sample in a study of blood T cell repertoires in COVID-19. Sequencing used immunoSEQ multiplex PCR; TCRdb keeps in-frame clones, though not all of them. The table shows 150,000 to 200,000 clones, with 85% to 95% occurring only once. Material for sequencing was peripheral blood. These receptors were taken from a woman aged 55-70 years with COVID-19, enrolled during active disease. The CDR3 runs from the conserved cysteine through the conserved F or W. Fields, in order: V gene, clone size, J gene, D gene, CDR3 DNA, CDR3 protein. D genes are given only for firm matches. Clone sizes are given selectively: once, few, many, or a class where the clone is expanded.

V gene: TRBV27; clone size: -; J gene: TRBJ2-6; D gene: -; CDR3 DNA: TGTGCCAGCAGTTTACTAGAGTCTGGGGCCAACGTCCTGACTTTC; CDR3 protein: CASSLLESGANVLTF
V gene: TRBV2; clone size: -; J gene: TRBJ2-3; D gene: TRBD2; CDR3 DNA: TGTGCCAGCAGTTATCCAATAGCGGGGGAGACAGATACGCAGTATTTT; CDR3 protein: CASSYPIAGETDTQYF
V gene: TRBV7-6; clone size: few; J gene: TRBJ2-2; D gene: TRBD1; CDR3 DNA: TGTGCCAGCAGCTTTTTATCGTCGGACAGGGGCTCTTCGAACACCGGGGAGCTGTTTTTT; CDR3 protein: CASSFLSSDRGSSNTGELFF
V gene: TRBV7-2; clone size: -; J gene: TRBJ2-1; D gene: TRBD2; CDR3 DNA: TGTGCCAGCAGTCTTACTAGCGGGGGGCGACCCTACAATGAGCAGTTCTTC; CDR3 protein: CASSLTSGGRPYNEQFF
V gene: TRBV19; clone size: -; J gene: TRBJ1-1; D gene: -; CDR3 DNA: TGTGCCAGTAGTCCGGGCCCCGGACTCACTGAAGCTTTCTTT; CDR3 protein: CASSPGPGLTEAFF
V gene: TRBV4-3; clone size: -; J gene: TRBJ1-1; D gene: TRBD1; CDR3 DNA: TGCGCCAGCAGCCAACCGGGACAGCTTCACACTGAAGCTTTCTTT; CDR3 protein: CASSQPGQLHTEAFF
V gene: TRBV5-5; clone size: -; J gene: TRBJ2-1; D gene: TRBD1; CDR3 DNA: TGTGCCAGCAGCCCACACCGGGACAGGGCATACAATGAGCAGTTCTTC; CDR3 protein: CASSPHRDRAYNEQFF
V gene: TRBV6-2/TRBV6-3; clone size: -; J gene: TRBJ2-3; D gene: -; CDR3 DNA: TGTGCCAGCAGTTTCAGTCAGGGGATAGTGACAGATACGCAGTATTTT; CDR3 protein: CASSFSQGIVTDTQYF
V gene: TRBV18; clone size: -; J gene: TRBJ2-2; D gene: -; CDR3 DNA: TGTGCCAGCTCACCAATTGCAGCGAACACCGGGGAGCTGTTTTTT; CDR3 protein: CASSPIAANTGELFF
V gene: TRBV7-8; clone size: -; J gene: TRBJ2-5; D gene: TRBD1; CDR3 DNA: TGTGCCAGCAGCTTACGCGCCGGACAGGGGAGAGAGACCCAGTACTTC; CDR3 protein: CASSLRAGQGRETQYF
V gene: TRBV5-1; clone size: -; J gene: TRBJ1-1; D gene: TRBD1; CDR3 DNA: TGCGCCAGCAGCGTGCAGGGGGGTAACACTGAAGCTTTCTTT; CDR3 protein: CASSVQGGNTEAFF
V gene: TRBV5-8; clone size: -; J gene: TRBJ1-1; D gene: -; CDR3 DNA: TGTGCCAGCAGCTTGGGACTGATGAACACTGAAGCTTTCTTT; CDR3 protein: CASSLGLMNTEAFF
V gene: TRBV15; clone size: -; J gene: TRBJ2-7; D gene: -; CDR3 DNA: TGTGCCACCAGCAGGACTACCAATCGTTACGAGCAGTACTTC; CDR3 protein: CATSRTTNRYEQYF
V gene: TRBV4-1; clone size: -; J gene: TRBJ1-1; D gene: -; CDR3 DNA: TGCGCCAGCAGACCAGATGAGAACACTGAAGCTTTCTTT; CDR3 protein: CASRPDENTEAFF
V gene: TRBV10-1; clone size: -; J gene: TRBJ1-1; D gene: TRBD1; CDR3 DNA: TGCGCCAACCGTTTATTCCGGGACAGGGGGCGCGAAGCTTTGCACACTGAAGCTTTCTTT; CDR3 protein: CANRLFRDRGREALHTEAFF
V gene: TRBV4-2; clone size: -; J gene: TRBJ1-5; D gene: -; CDR3 DNA: TGTGCCAGCAGCCACACCGTTACGGGCAATCAGCCCCAGCATTTT; CDR3 protein: CASSHTVTGNQPQHF
V gene: TRBV7-2; clone size: -; J gene: TRBJ1-3; D gene: -; CDR3 DNA: TGTGCCAGCAGCACCGTCAGGGGTGGAAACACCATATATTTT; CDR3 protein: CASSTVRGGNTIYF
V gene: TRBV19; clone size: -; J gene: TRBJ1-4; D gene: -; CDR3 DNA: TGTGCCAGTAGTGCTAGTTTTGCAACTAATGAAAAACTGTTTTTT; CDR3 protein: CASSASFATNEKLFF
V gene: TRBV4-2; clone size: -; J gene: TRBJ1-2; D gene: TRBD1; CDR3 DNA: TGTGCCAGCAGCCATGCTACCGGGACAGGTGACTATGGCTACACCTTC; CDR3 protein: CASSHATGTGDYGYTF
V gene: TRBV5-1; clone size: -; J gene: TRBJ1-1; D gene: TRBD1; CDR3 DNA: TGCGCCAGCAGCAGGGGACAGGGGAGAATGAACACTGAAGCTTTCTTT; CDR3 protein: CASSRGQGRMNTEAFF
V gene: TRBV3-1/TRBV3-2; clone size: -; J gene: TRBJ2-1; D gene: -; CDR3 DNA: TGTGCCAGCAGCCAAGAATTATGGGAGGCCAATGAGCAGTTCTTC; CDR3 protein: CASSQELWEANEQFF
V gene: TRBV6-2/TRBV6-3; clone size: -; J gene: TRBJ1-1; D gene: TRBD1; CDR3 DNA: TGTGCCAGCAGCCCTAAAGGGACAGGGGGCTGGGGGACTGAAGCTTTCTTT; CDR3 protein: CASSPKGTGGWGTEAFF
V gene: TRBV19; clone size: -; J gene: TRBJ1-5; D gene: -; CDR3 DNA: TGTGCCAGTAGTATTTCGGCCGGCGGGCAGCCCCAGCATTTT; CDR3 protein: CASSISAGGQPQHF
V gene: TRBV9; clone size: once; J gene: TRBJ1-2; D gene: TRBD1; CDR3 DNA: TGTGCCAGCAGCAAACAGGGGACTAACTATGGCTACACCTTC; CDR3 protein: CASSKQGTNYGYTF
V gene: TRBV5-6; clone size: -; J gene: TRBJ1-1; D gene: -; CDR3 DNA: TGTGCCAGCAGCCAGGGCGGACCCAACACTGAAGCTTTCTTT; CDR3 protein: CASSQGGPNTEAFF
V gene: TRBV19; clone size: -; J gene: TRBJ2-5; D gene: TRBD1; CDR3 DNA: TGTGCCAGTAGTCTTACAGGGGAAGGCGGAGAGACCCAGTACTTC; CDR3 protein: CASSLTGEGGETQYF
V gene: TRBV6-2/TRBV6-3; clone size: -; J gene: TRBJ1-5; D gene: TRBD1; CDR3 DNA: TGTGCCAGCAGTACAGGGGGCGGCGGCAATCAGCCCCAGCATTTT; CDR3 protein: CASSTGGGGNQPQHF
V gene: TRBV12-3/TRBV12-4; clone size: -; J gene: TRBJ1-1; D gene: -; CDR3 DNA: TGTGCCAGCATCAACGGCCCCGACGGAGGAGCTTTCTTT; CDR3 protein: CASINGPDGGAFF
V gene: TRBV11-2; clone size: -; J gene: TRBJ1-2; D gene: -; CDR3 DNA: TGTGCCAGCAGCTTAGATCTTGCGGCAGGGGCCTATGGCTACACCTTC; CDR3 protein: CASSLDLAAGAYGYTF
V gene: TRBV29-1; clone size: -; J gene: TRBJ2-1; D gene: TRBD1; CDR3 DNA: TGCAGCGGAAACCCAGGGGGTGCGTACAATGAGCAGTTCTTC; CDR3 protein: CSGNPGGAYNEQFF
V gene: TRBV14; clone size: -; J gene: TRBJ1-5; D gene: -; CDR3 DNA: TGTGCCAGCAGCCAAGCTGATCAGCCCCAGCATTTT; CDR3 protein: CASSQADQPQHF
V gene: TRBV4-3; clone size: -; J gene: TRBJ1-6; D gene: -; CDR3 DNA: TGCGCCAGCAGCCGGCGTTTCGACAGTACTATAGGTTCACCCCTCCACTTT; CDR3 protein: CASSRRFDSTIGSPLHF
V gene: TRBV7-9; clone size: -; J gene: TRBJ1-5; D gene: -; CDR3 DNA: TGTGCCAGCTCAACAACACGTCAGCCCCAGCATTTT; CDR3 protein: CASSTTRQPQHF
V gene: TRBV5-4; clone size: -; J gene: TRBJ2-2; D gene: -; CDR3 DNA: TGTGCCAGCAGCCCGGGACACGGAGGTACCGGGGAGCTGTTTTTT; CDR3 protein: CASSPGHGGTGELFF
V gene: TRBV27; clone size: -; J gene: TRBJ1-5; D gene: TRBD1; CDR3 DNA: TGTGCCAGCAGTTTAACTTCAGGGGGTCGGCCCCAGCATTTT; CDR3 protein: CASSLTSGGRPQHF
V gene: TRBV5-1; clone size: -; J gene: TRBJ2-4; D gene: -; CDR3 DNA: TGCGCCAGCAGCGCTACAGGGGCCAAAAACATTCAGTACTTC; CDR3 protein: CASSATGAKNIQYF
V gene: TRBV7-8; clone size: -; J gene: TRBJ2-1; D gene: -; CDR3 DNA: TGTGCCAGCAGCAAAGGAGCTAGTAGGGGCGATGAGCAGTTCTTC; CDR3 protein: CASSKGASRGDEQFF
V gene: TRBV4-3; clone size: -; J gene: TRBJ2-7; D gene: TRBD1; CDR3 DNA: TGCGCCAGCAGCCAAGATACCGGGACAGGGCTCTACGAGCAGTACTTC; CDR3 protein: CASSQDTGTGLYEQYF
V gene: TRBV20-1; clone size: -; J gene: TRBJ1-5; D gene: -; CDR3 DNA: TGCAGTGCTAGTTTGACACAGGGTGGTCAGCCCCAGCATTTT; CDR3 protein: CSASLTQGGQPQHF
V gene: TRBV9; clone size: -; J gene: TRBJ1-6; D gene: -; CDR3 DNA: TGTGCCAGCAGCGTAGGTGGCAGCCTTATGCGGCCCCTCCACTTT; CDR3 protein: CASSVGGSLMRPLHF
V gene: TRBV12-3/TRBV12-4; clone size: -; J gene: TRBJ1-2; D gene: TRBD1; CDR3 DNA: TGTGCCAGCAGCGTGGGACAGTTCTATGGCTACACCTTC; CDR3 protein: CASSVGQFYGYTF
V gene: TRBV5-1; clone size: -; J gene: TRBJ1-6; D gene: -; CDR3 DNA: TGCGCCAGCAGCCACCGGGGGGATTCTGGTTCACCCCTCCACTTT; CDR3 protein: CASSHRGDSGSPLHF